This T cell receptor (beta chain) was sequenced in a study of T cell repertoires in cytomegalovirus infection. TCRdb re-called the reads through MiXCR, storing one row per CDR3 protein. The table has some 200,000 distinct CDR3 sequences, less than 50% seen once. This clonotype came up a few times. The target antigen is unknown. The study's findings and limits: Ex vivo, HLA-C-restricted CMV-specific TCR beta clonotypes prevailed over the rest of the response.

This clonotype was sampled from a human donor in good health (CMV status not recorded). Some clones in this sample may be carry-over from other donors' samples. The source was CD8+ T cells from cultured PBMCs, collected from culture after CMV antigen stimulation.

CDR3 sequence: CASSDREFNSPLHF. CDR3 DNA sequence: TGTGCCAGCAGTGACAGGGAGTTTAATTCACCCCTCCACTTT. This chain links TRBV6-1 with TRBJ1-6, with D perhaps matching TRBD1 (5 bases). Germline CDR1 is MNHNS and CDR2 is SASEGT. The CDR3 covers 14 residues. V was pared by 3 bases and J by 6 bases, with 9 bases between.